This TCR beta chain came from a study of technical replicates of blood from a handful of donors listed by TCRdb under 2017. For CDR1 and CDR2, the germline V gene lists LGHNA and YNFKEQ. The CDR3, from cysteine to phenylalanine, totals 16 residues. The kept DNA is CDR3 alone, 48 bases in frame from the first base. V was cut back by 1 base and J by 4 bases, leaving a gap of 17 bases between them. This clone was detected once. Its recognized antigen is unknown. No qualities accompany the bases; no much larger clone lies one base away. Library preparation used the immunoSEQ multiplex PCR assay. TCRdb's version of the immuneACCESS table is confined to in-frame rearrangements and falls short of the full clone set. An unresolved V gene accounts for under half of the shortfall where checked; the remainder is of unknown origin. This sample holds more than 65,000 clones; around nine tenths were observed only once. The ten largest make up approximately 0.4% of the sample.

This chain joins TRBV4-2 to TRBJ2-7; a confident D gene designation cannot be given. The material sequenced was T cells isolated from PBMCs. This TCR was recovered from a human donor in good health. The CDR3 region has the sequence CASSQGRHSYGYEQYF. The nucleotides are TGTGCCAGCAGCCAAGGTAGACACTCTTACGGATACGAGCAGTACTTC.